This is a list of T cell receptor beta chains from one sample in a study of cytomegalovirus exposure and HLA in healthy donors. The repertoire was sequenced with immunoSEQ multiplex PCR; TCRdb's copy has only in-frame clones and lacks some. This sample yields around 130,000 clones, of which around 77% are seen a single time; roughly 5.5% belongs to the top ten. Input material: PBMCs. These receptors were taken from a man aged 25 to 40 in good health and CMV-seronegative. Both conserved end residues are part of each CDR3. The D gene is left open where the match is weak. Expanded clones get a size class; other rows say once, few or many, or leave the size out.

clone size	D gene	V gene	J gene	CDR3 length	CDR3 protein	CDR3 DNA
.	.	TRBV5-6	TRBJ1-1	15	CASSLELGENTEAFF	TGTGCCAGCAGCTTGGAATTGGGCGAGAACACTGAAGCTTTCTTT
.	.	TRBV7-6	TRBJ2-3	14	CASSSGKATDTQYF	TGTGCCAGCAGCTCAGGGAAGGCTACAGATACGCAGTATTTT
.	.	TRBV25-1	TRBJ1-3	14	CASSESRAGNTIYF	TGTGCCAGCAGTGAATCCCGTGCTGGAAACACCATATATTTT
.	.	TRBV11-2	TRBJ1-6	17	CASSLPPRWTDNSPLHF	TGTGCCAGCAGCTTACCTCCGAGGTGGACAGACAATTCACCCCTCCACTTT
.	TRBD1	TRBV4-2	TRBJ1-3	17	CASSLLGTGGSGNTIYF	TGTGCCAGCAGCCTCCTCGGGACAGGAGGCTCTGGAAACACCATATATTTT
.	.	TRBV5-6	TRBJ2-6	12	CASSRTVNVLTF	TGTGCCAGCAGCAGGACAGTTAACGTCCTGACTTTC
.	.	TRBV5-4	TRBJ2-4	13	CAGSGGALDIQYF	TGTGCCGGCTCTGGGGGGGCGCTTGACATTCAGTACTTC
.	.	TRBV6-6	TRBJ2-7	14	CASSGGDPSYEQYF	TGTGCCAGCAGCGGCGGGGATCCCTCCTACGAGCAGTACTTC
.	TRBD2	TRBV2	TRBJ2-7	16	CASSPMGLDASYEQYF	TGTGCCAGCAGCCCCATGGGACTAGATGCGTCCTACGAGCAGTACTTC
.	TRBD1	TRBV19	TRBJ2-7	15	CASSRSGQGHYEQYF	TGTGCCAGTAGTAGATCGGGACAGGGCCACTACGAGCAGTACTTC
.	TRBD1	TRBV9	TRBJ1-6	15	CASSGSGTGLSPLHF	TGTGCCAGCAGCGGATCCGGGACAGGGCTTTCACCCCTCCACTTT
.	.	TRBV10-3	TRBJ1-5	13	CAIRQGPGRPQHF	TGTGCCATCAGGCAGGGGCCGGGAAGGCCCCAGCATTTT
.	.	TRBV2	TRBJ2-7	14	CASSYREGEHEQYF	TGTGCCAGCAGTTATCGCGAGGGGGAACACGAGCAGTACTTC
.	.	TRBV28	TRBJ2-1	16	CASTSLGGTTDNEQFF	TGTGCCAGCACATCCTTAGGGGGGACTACAGACAATGAGCAGTTCTTC
.	.	TRBV20-1	TRBJ1-1	10	CSAATTEAFF	TGCAGTGCAGCAACTACTGAAGCTTTCTTT
.	TRBD1	TRBV7-9	TRBJ2-7	15	CASSLTQGAIYEQYF	TGTGCCAGCAGCTTAACTCAGGGGGCAATTTACGAGCAGTACTTC
.	.	TRBV7-9	TRBJ1-5	17	CASSEPPPGLSNQPQHF	TGTGCCAGCAGCGAACCGCCCCCAGGGCTTAGCAATCAGCCCCAGCATTTT
.	TRBD1	TRBV5-6	TRBJ2-5	14	CASSIGQGVITQYF	TGTGCCAGCAGCATCGGACAGGGAGTAATAACCCAGTACTTC
once	TRBD1	TRBV7-2	TRBJ1-2	13	CASTPGGGYGYTF	TGTGCCAGCACCCCAGGGGGCGGCTATGGCTACACCTTC
few	TRBD1	TRBV6-4	TRBJ1-1	13	CASSWDSNTEAFF	TGTGCCAGCAGTTGGGACAGCAACACTGAAGCTTTCTTT
.	.	TRBV7-2	TRBJ2-6	15	CASSLDTSGANVLTF	TGTGCCAGCAGCCTGGACACCTCTGGGGCCAACGTCCTGACTTTC
few	TRBD1	TRBV19	TRBJ1-5	17	CASSFLPGGAGNQPQHF	TGTGCCAGTAGTTTCCTCCCAGGGGGCGCGGGCAATCAGCCCCAGCATTTT
.	TRBD2	TRBV4-3	TRBJ2-3	15	CASSQDGVSGDTQYF	TGCGCCAGCAGCCAAGACGGGGTTAGCGGGGATACGCAGTATTTT
once	TRBD2	TRBV5-8	TRBJ2-3	16	CASSLGLAGGTDTQYF	TGTGCCAGCAGCTTGGGACTAGCGGGAGGAACAGATACGCAGTATTTT
.	.	TRBV2	TRBJ2-7	13	CASRAGGTGEQYF	TGTGCCAGCAGGGCCGGGGGTACCGGGGAGCAGTACTTC
once	TRBD2	TRBV7-9	TRBJ2-7	17	CASSRERIAGDHYEQYF	TGTGCCAGCAGCCGAGAGAGAATAGCGGGGGACCACTACGAGCAGTACTTC
.	TRBD1	TRBV5-4	TRBJ1-1	13	CASSLGRTGEAFF	TGTGCCAGCAGCTTGGGTCGGACAGGCGAAGCTTTCTTT
few	.	TRBV7-9	TRBJ2-1	16	CASSLAVASPYNEQFF	TGTGCCAGCAGCTTAGCAGTAGCTAGCCCCTACAATGAGCAGTTCTTC
few	TRBD2	TRBV2	TRBJ2-1	15	CASSEGQRGRIEQFF	TGTGCCAGCAGTGAAGGTCAGCGGGGGAGGATTGAGCAGTTCTTC
.	TRBD1	TRBV7-8	TRBJ2-2	15	CASSLAGTETGELFF	TGTGCCAGCAGCTTAGCCGGGACAGAGACCGGGGAGCTGTTTTTT
.	.	TRBV28	TRBJ2-3	15	CASSLRSGTGDTQYF	TGTGCCAGCAGTTTAAGGTCTGGCACCGGGGATACGCAGTATTTT
.	TRBD1	TRBV19	TRBJ1-5	14	CASSETGGDQPQHF	TGTGCCAGTAGTGAAACAGGGGGCGATCAGCCCCAGCATTTT
.	.	TRBV4-3	TRBJ2-1	15	CASSQEYSSYNEQFF	TGCGCCAGCAGCCAAGAATATAGCTCCTACAATGAGCAGTTCTTC